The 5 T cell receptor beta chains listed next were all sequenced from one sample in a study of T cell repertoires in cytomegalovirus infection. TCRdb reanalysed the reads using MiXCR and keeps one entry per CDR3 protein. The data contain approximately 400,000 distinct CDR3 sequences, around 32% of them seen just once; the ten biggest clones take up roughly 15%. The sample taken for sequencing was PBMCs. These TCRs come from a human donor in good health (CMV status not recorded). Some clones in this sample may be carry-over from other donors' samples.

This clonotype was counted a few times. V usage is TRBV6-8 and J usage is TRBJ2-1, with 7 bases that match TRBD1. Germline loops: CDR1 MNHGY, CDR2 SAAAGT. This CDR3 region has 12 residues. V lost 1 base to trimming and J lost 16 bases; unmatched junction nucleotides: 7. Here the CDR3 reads CASSYLLGGLFF. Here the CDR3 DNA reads TGTGCCAGCAGTTACTTACTAGGGGGCTTATTCTTC.

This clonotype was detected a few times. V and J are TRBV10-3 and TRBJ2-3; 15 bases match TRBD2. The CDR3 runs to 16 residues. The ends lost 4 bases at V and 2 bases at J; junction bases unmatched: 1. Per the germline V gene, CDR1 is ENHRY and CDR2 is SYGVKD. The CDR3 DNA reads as TGTGCCATCAGTGGGACTAGCGGGGGGGCCACAGATACGCAGTATTTT. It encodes CAISGTSGGATDTQYF.

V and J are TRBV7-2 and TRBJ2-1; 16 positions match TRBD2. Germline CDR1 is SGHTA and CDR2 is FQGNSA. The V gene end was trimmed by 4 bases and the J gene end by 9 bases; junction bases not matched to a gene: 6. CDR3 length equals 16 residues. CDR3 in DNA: TGTGCCAGCAGCTACGGGACTAGCGGGGGGGCAACTGAGCAGTTCTTC. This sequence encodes CASSYGTSGGATEQFF.

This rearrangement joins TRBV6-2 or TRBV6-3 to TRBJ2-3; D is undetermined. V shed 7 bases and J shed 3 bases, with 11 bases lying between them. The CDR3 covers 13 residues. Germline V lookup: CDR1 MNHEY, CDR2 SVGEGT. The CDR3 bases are TGTGCCAGCAATCTCGCAGAGACAGATACGCAGTATTTT. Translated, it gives CASNLAETDTQYF.

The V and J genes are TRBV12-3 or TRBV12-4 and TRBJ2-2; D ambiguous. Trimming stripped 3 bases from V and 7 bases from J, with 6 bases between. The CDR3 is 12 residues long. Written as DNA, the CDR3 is TGTGCCAGCAGTTTGTTGCTCGGGGAGCTGTTTTTT. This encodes CASSLLLGELFF.